The clone carrying this T cell receptor (beta chain) was observed a handful of times. Its antigen remains unidentified. These data originate in a study of graft-versus-host responses after intestinal transplantation. Study details: All recipients were given anti-thymocyte globulin induction, and tacrolimus and steroids were then administered for about three years.

Produced via immunoSEQ multiplex PCR; TCRdb's table is partial and in-frame only. Counted here are under 130,000 clones, 80% to 95% occurring once; the ten biggest clones make up 1% to 1.5%. General observations from the study: An association linked early post-transplant HvG declines with peak circulating GvH clone levels.

The CDR3 runs to 12 residues. V lost 6 bases and J lost 4; bases outside the gene matches: 4. Germline CDR1 and CDR2: SQVTM and ANQGSEA. The rearrangement links TRBV29-1 to TRBJ1-2; 8 bases fit TRBD1. The sequence was collected from a human donor who received an intestinal transplant. This specimen was unstimulated CD8+ T cells sorted from spleen or lymph node cells, taken before intestinal transplant. DNA of the CDR3: TGCAGCGTCGAACAGGGGGGCTATGGCTACACCTTC. This encodes CSVEQGGYGYTF.